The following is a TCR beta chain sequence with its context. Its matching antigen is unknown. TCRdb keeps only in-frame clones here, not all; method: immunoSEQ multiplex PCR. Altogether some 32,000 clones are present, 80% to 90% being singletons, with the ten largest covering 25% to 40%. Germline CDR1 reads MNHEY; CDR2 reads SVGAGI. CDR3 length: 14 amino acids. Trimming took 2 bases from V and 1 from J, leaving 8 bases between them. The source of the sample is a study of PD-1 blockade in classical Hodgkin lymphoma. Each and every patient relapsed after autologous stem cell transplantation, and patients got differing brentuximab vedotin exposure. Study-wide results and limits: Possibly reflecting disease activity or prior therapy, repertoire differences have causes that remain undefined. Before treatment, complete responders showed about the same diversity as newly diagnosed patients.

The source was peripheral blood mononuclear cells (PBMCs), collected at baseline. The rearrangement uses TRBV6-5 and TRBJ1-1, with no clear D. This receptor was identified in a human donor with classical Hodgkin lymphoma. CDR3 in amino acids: CASSYAGPNTEAFF. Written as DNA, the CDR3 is TGTGCCAGCAGTTACGCTGGACCGAACACTGAAGCTTTCTTT.